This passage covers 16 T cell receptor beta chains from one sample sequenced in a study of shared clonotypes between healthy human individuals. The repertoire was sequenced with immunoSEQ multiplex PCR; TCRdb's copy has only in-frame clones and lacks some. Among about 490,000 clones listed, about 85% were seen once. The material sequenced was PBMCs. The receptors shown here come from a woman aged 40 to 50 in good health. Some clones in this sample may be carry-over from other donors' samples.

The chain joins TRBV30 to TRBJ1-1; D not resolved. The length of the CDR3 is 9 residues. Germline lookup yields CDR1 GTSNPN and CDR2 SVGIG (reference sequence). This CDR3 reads CAANTEAFF. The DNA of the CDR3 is TGTGCGGCGAACACTGAAGCTTTCTTT.

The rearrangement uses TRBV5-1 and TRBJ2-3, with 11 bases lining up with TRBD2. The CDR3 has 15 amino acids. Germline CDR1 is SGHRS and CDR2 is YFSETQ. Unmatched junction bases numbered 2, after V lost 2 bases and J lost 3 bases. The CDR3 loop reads CASSLLAGVTDTQYF. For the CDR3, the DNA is TGCGCCAGCAGCTTACTAGCGGGAGTGACAGATACGCAGTATTTT.

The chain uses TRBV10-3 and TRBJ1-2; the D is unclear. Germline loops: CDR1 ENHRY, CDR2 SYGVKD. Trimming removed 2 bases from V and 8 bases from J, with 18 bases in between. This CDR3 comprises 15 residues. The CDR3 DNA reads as TGTGCCATCAGTGAGGCCCCGGAGGTAGGGCAGGGCTACACCTTC. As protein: CAISEAPEVGQGYTF.

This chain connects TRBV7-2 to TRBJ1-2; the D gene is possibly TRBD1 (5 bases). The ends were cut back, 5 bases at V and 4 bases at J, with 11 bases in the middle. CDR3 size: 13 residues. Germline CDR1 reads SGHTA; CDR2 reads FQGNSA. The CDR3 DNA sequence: TGTGCCAGCAGCCCCCGGGGGGGCTATGGCTACACCTTC. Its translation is CASSPRGGYGYTF.

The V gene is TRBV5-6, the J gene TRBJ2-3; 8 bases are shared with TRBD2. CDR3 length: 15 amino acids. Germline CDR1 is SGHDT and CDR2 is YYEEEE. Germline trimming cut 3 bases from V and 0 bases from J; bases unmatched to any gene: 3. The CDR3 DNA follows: TGTGCCAGCAGCTCCATAGCGGGGAGCACAGATACGCAGTATTTT. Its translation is CASSSIAGSTDTQYF.

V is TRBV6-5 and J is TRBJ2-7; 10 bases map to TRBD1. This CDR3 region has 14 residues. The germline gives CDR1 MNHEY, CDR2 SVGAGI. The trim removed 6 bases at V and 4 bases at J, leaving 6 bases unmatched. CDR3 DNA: TGTGCCAGCAGGAGGGACAGGGGAGATTACGAGCAGTACTTC. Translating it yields CASRRDRGDYEQYF.

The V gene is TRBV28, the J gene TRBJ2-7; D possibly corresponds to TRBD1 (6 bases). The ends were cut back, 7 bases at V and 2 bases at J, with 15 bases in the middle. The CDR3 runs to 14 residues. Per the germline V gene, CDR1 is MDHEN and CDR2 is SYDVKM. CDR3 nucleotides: TGTGCCAGCACCCCTGGGGGCTGGGCCTACGAGCAGTACTTC. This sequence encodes CASTPGGWAYEQYF.

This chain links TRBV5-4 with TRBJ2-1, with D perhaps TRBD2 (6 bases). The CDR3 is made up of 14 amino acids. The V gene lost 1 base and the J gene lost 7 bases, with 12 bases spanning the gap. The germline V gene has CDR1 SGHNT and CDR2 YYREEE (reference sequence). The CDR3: CASSLSGDQNEQFF. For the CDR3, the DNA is TGTGCCAGCAGCTTGTCGGGAGATCAAAATGAGCAGTTCTTC.

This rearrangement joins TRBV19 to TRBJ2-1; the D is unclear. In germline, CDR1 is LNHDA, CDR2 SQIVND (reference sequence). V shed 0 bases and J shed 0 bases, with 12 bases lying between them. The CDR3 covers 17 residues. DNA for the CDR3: TGTGCCAGTAGTATAGATGTCCCCCAAAGCTCCTACAATGAGCAGTTCTTC. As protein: CASSIDVPQSSYNEQFF.

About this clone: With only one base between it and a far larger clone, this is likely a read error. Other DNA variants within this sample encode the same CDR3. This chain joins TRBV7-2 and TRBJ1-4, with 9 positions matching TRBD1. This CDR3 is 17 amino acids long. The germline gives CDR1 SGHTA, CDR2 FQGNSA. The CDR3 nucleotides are TGTGCCAGCAGCCCGGACAGGGGACCTGCAACTAATGAAAAATTGTTTTTT. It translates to CASSPDRGPATNEKLFF.

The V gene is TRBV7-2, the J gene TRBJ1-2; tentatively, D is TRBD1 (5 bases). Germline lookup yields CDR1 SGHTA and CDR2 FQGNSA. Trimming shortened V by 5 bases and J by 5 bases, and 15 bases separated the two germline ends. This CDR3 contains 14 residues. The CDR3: CASSGERGLYGYTF. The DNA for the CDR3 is TGTGCCAGCAGCGGAGAAAGGGGACTTTATGGCTACACCTTC.

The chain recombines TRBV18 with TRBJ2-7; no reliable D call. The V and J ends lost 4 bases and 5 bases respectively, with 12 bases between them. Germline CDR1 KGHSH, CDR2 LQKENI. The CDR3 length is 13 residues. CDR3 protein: CASSQGVADEQYF. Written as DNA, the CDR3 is TGTGCCAGCTCACAGGGTGTTGCGGACGAGCAGTACTTC.

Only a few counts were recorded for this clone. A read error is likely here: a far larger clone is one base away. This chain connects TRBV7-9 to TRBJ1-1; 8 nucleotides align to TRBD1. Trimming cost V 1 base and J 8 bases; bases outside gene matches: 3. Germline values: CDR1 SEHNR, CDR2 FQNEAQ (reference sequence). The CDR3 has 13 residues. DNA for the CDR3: TGTGCCAGCAGCTTAGAGACAGGGGACGAAGCTTTCTTT. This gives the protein CASSLETGDEAFF.

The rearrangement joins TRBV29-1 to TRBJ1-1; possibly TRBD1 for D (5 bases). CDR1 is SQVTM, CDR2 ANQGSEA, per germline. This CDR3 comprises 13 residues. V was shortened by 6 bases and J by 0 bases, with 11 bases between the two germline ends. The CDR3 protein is CSVKGRMNTEAFF. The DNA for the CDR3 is TGCAGCGTCAAGGGGCGAATGAACACTGAAGCTTTCTTT.

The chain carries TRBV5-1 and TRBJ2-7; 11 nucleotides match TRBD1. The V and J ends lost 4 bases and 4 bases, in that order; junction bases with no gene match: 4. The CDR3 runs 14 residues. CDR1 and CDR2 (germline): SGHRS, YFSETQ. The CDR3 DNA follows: TGCGCCAGCAGCGAGGGGACAGGGGGTTACGAGCAGTACTTC. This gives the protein CASSEGTGGYEQYF.

CDR3 nucleotide sequence: TGTGCCAGCAGCCCGAGAAGGGGGGTCCCCTACGAGCAGTACTTC. Its protein product is CASSPRRGVPYEQYF. The chain uses TRBV7-3 and TRBJ2-7; D tentatively fits TRBD1 or TRBD2 (6 bases each). The CDR3 covers 15 residues. CDR1 SGHTA and CDR2 FQGTGA come from the germline V gene. Trimming pared 5 bases from V and 2 bases from J, leaving 16 bases between.